Sequencing of this T cell receptor (beta chain) was carried out in a study of blood T cell repertoires in COVID-19. Produced via immunoSEQ multiplex PCR; TCRdb's table is partial and in-frame only. The top ten clones hold 5.5% to 7.5% of a sample with roughly 200,000 clones, about nine tenths of them seen once. CDR3 size: 15 residues. Germline CDR1 SGHVS, CDR2 FNYEAQ. V was trimmed by 4 bases and J by 6 bases, leaving 15 bases between them. This TCR came from a man aged 40-49 years with acute or convalescent COVID-19. Source material: peripheral blood. V usage is TRBV7-6 and J usage is TRBJ2-2; maybe TRBD2 (6 bases). The CDR3 reads CASSSRDSPPGELFF. CDR3 DNA sequence: TGTGCCAGCAGCTCCCGGGACTCGCCTCCCGGGGAGCTGTTTTTT.